This T cell receptor beta chain was identified during a study of a mutant IDH1 vaccine in newly diagnosed glioma. In the case of this clone: Its matching antigen is unknown.

Profiled with immunoSEQ multiplex PCR; TCRdb holds only in-frame clones, not every one. The sample includes around 26,000 clones, around 70% of them seen just once. This CDR3 is built from 16 residues. V lost 4 bases and J 1 base, leaving 16 bases between the germline ends. Germline CDR1 is LGHNA and CDR2 is YSLEER. Time point noted: week 11, during vaccination. The vaccine gave 300 ug of a 20-mer mutant IDH1 peptide subcutaneously per dose. The TCR originated in a man aged 18 to 35 with glioma. Some clones in this sample may be carry-over from other donors' samples. The sample consisted of peripheral blood mononuclear cells (PBMCs), taken from a glioma patient whose treatment included an IDH1 peptide vaccine. This rearrangement joins TRBV4-3 to TRBJ1-2; no firm D call. The CDR3 sequence is CASSREVGSVNYGYTF. The CDR3 DNA is TGCGCCAGCAGCCGAGAAGTGGGGTCAGTTAACTATGGCTACACCTTC.